Listed below are T cell receptor beta chains from one sample, sequenced in a study of blood T cell repertoires in COVID-19. Sequenced by immunoSEQ multiplex PCR; TCRdb stores in-frame clones only, minus some. This sample has about 45,000 clones, with just over 90% found just once. Sequences were obtained from peripheral blood. These receptors were collected from a man aged 50 to 60 with COVID-19, enrolled during active disease. CDR3s include the opening cysteine and the closing phenylalanine or tryptophan. Each record gives: V gene, J gene, clone size, D gene, CDR3 DNA, CDR3 protein. The D gene is left open where the match is weak. Clone size, where shown, is once, few, many, or a class for clones that have expanded.

TRBV28,TRBJ2-2,.,.,TGTGCCAGCAGCGACGACAGTTTTACCGGGGAGCTGTTTTTT,CASSDDSFTGELFF
TRBV20-1,TRBJ2-2,.,.,TGCAGTGCTAGTGGAGGCCACGCGAACACCGGGGAGCTGTTTTTT,CSASGGHANTGELFF
TRBV29-1,TRBJ1-2,.,.,TGCAGCGTTGAAGGCTCGGGAGCTGCCTATGGCTACACCTTC,CSVEGSGAAYGYTF
TRBV5-1,TRBJ2-5,.,TRBD1,TGCGCCAGCAGCTTGGAAGGGGGCGGAGAGACCCAGTACTTC,CASSLEGGGETQYF
TRBV28,TRBJ1-5,.,.,TGTGCCAGCAGTTTAAAGACACATAGCAATCAGCCCCAGCATTTT,CASSLKTHSNQPQHF
TRBV7-9,TRBJ2-3,.,.,TGTGCCCCCGCAGCGGACCCTAGCGCGGAAACAGATACGCAGTATTTT,CAPAADPSAETDTQYF
TRBV2,TRBJ1-2,.,TRBD1,TGTGCCAGCAGTTTTGACAGGGCATCCGGCTACACCTTC,CASSFDRASGYTF
TRBV5-1,TRBJ1-5,.,TRBD1,TGCGCCAGCAGCGCCGGGACAGGGAATCGTCAGCCCCAGCATTTT,CASSAGTGNRQPQHF
TRBV18,TRBJ1-3,.,.,TGTGCCAGCTCACCGGAAGCGAGCTCTGGAAACACCATATATTTT,CASSPEASSGNTIYF
TRBV7-9,TRBJ1-4,.,.,TGTGCCAGCAGCGACAGTCTTGGGGAAAAACTGTTTTTT,CASSDSLGEKLFF
TRBV6-5,TRBJ2-1,.,.,TGTGCCAGCTCGCGTAGCCACAATTACAATGAGCAGTTCTTC,CASSRSHNYNEQFF
TRBV11-2,TRBJ2-5,.,TRBD2,TGTGCCAGCAGCCCGGGACTAGCGGGAAGCCAAGAGACCCAGTACTTC,CASSPGLAGSQETQYF
TRBV30,TRBJ1-2,.,TRBD1,TGTGCCTGGAGAACTACAGGGGGAGGGTATGGCTACACCTTC,CAWRTTGGGYGYTF
TRBV9,TRBJ2-1,.,TRBD2,TGTGCCAGCAGCGCCTGGACTAGCGGGAAGGTCTACAATGAGCAGTTCTTC,CASSAWTSGKVYNEQFF
TRBV9,TRBJ2-2,.,TRBD2,TGTGCCAGCAGCCGCGGTAGCGGGGGCGCGAACACCGGGGAGCTGTTTTTT,CASSRGSGGANTGELFF
TRBV7-2,TRBJ2-5,.,TRBD2,TGTGCCAGCAGTACGGGGGGAGACAGAAAGACCCAGTACTTC,CASSTGGDRKTQYF
TRBV5-1,TRBJ2-1,.,TRBD2,TGCGCCAGCAGCTGGGGACTAGCGGAGGACAATGAGCAGTTCTTC,CASSWGLAEDNEQFF
TRBV18,TRBJ2-4,.,TRBD1,TGTGCCAGCTCACCACCCGACAGGGTAAACATTCAGTACTTC,CASSPPDRVNIQYF
TRBV5-4,TRBJ1-5,once,.,TGTGCCAGCAGCGAACAGGGTCGGGGCAATCAGCCCCAGCATTTT,CASSEQGRGNQPQHF
TRBV30,TRBJ1-1,.,TRBD1,TGTGCCTGGACTCCAGGGACAGACTATGAAGCTTTCTTT,CAWTPGTDYEAFF
TRBV6-6,TRBJ2-7,few,.,TGTGCCAGCAGTTATACGGCCTACGAGCAGTACTTC,CASSYTAYEQYF
TRBV28,TRBJ2-1,.,TRBD2,TGTGCCAGCACCTCCGCGGGTAGCGGGAGCTCCTACAATGAGCAGTTCTTC,CASTSAGSGSSYNEQFF
TRBV29-1,TRBJ2-1,once,.,TGCAGCGTTGTAGCAGCCAATGAGCAGTTCTTC,CSVVAANEQFF
TRBV7-7,TRBJ2-1,.,TRBD2,TGTGCTAGCAGCCCTAGCGGCCTTTACAATGAGCAGTTCTTC,CASSPSGLYNEQFF
TRBV12-3/TRBV12-4,TRBJ2-5,once,.,TGTGCCAGCAGTTTAGAGCTGCGGGAGACCCAGTACTTC,CASSLELRETQYF
TRBV5-1,TRBJ2-7,once,.,TGCGCCAGCAGCTTGGCAAGCGGGCTACCCGGGCCGCGAGGCGAGCAGTACTTC,CASSLASGLPGPRGEQYF
TRBV14,TRBJ2-7,.,.,TGTGCCAGCAGCCAATTTGGCAGATCCTACGAGCAGTACTTC,CASSQFGRSYEQYF
TRBV28,TRBJ2-3,.,.,TGTGCCAGCGCTCGGGTCATTACGCAGTATTTT,CASARVITQYF
TRBV19,TRBJ1-4,.,.,TGTGCCAGTAGTACGGAGGGACGGGTTTACGAAAAACTGTTTTTT,CASSTEGRVYEKLFF
TRBV6-5,TRBJ1-4,.,.,TGTGCCAGCAGTTACGGCAGACAAGCAACTAATGAAAAACTGTTTTTT,CASSYGRQATNEKLFF
TRBV3-1/TRBV3-2,TRBJ1-6,.,.,TGTGCCAGCAGCTTTGAGGGAGATCGTTCACCCCTCCACTTT,CASSFEGDRSPLHF